The rows below give T cell receptor beta chains drawn from one sample of a study of metastatic and nonmetastatic thyroid tumors. TCRdb redid the clone calls on the PCR reads using MiXCR. The data hold about 22,000 clones, with 13% to 15% observed a single time. The specimen was tumor tissue. These receptors were collected from a female donor with papillary thyroid cancer or a benign thyroid nodule (not recorded which). Some clones in this sample may be carry-over from other donors' samples. Both conserved end residues are trimmed from each CDR3. The D gene is left open where the match is weak.

cdr3_aa: ASRRTKATGENYGYT; d_call: TRBD1; v_call: TRBV19; j_call: TRBJ1-2
cdr3_aa: ASSGGTSGAETQY; d_call: TRBD2; v_call: TRBV5-1; j_call: TRBJ2-5
cdr3_aa: ASSQVLMNTEAF; d_call: .; v_call: TRBV27; j_call: TRBJ1-1
cdr3_aa: SARDSKTSANIQY; d_call: TRBD2; v_call: TRBV20-1; j_call: TRBJ2-4
cdr3_aa: ASSLERVSNTGELF; d_call: .; v_call: TRBV5-1; j_call: TRBJ2-2
cdr3_aa: ASSDPGQTQETQY; d_call: .; v_call: TRBV25-1; j_call: TRBJ2-5
cdr3_aa: ASSPTSGTGGIYEQY; d_call: TRBD1; v_call: TRBV7-9; j_call: TRBJ2-7
cdr3_aa: ASSLMAGHHYGYT; d_call: .; v_call: TRBV7-9; j_call: TRBJ1-2
cdr3_aa: ASILDTHNEQS; d_call: .; v_call: TRBV7-9; j_call: TRBJ2-1
cdr3_aa: ASRSIRDVGNEQF; d_call: .; v_call: TRBV7-3; j_call: TRBJ2-1
cdr3_aa: ASSLVLLNTEAF; d_call: .; v_call: TRBV7-8; j_call: TRBJ1-1
cdr3_aa: SASEDGGATGELF; d_call: TRBD2; v_call: TRBV20-1; j_call: TRBJ2-2
cdr3_aa: ASTETGVNNQPQH; d_call: TRBD1; v_call: TRBV19; j_call: TRBJ1-5
cdr3_aa: ASSRTSLNTDTQY; d_call: TRBD2; v_call: TRBV18; j_call: TRBJ2-3
cdr3_aa: ASSEAGRGRGAF; d_call: .; v_call: TRBV6-1; j_call: TRBJ1-1
cdr3_aa: ASSVRTGTRRPYGYT; d_call: TRBD1; v_call: TRBV5-5; j_call: TRBJ1-2
cdr3_aa: ASSSETGNYGYT; d_call: TRBD1; v_call: TRBV7-2; j_call: TRBJ1-2
cdr3_aa: ATKREGNMDEQF; d_call: TRBD2; v_call: TRBV27; j_call: TRBJ2-1
cdr3_aa: ASSVVSGGPEAF; d_call: TRBD1; v_call: TRBV9; j_call: TRBJ1-1
cdr3_aa: ASSLLRGGNTEAL; d_call: .; v_call: TRBV28; j_call: TRBJ1-1
cdr3_aa: ASSPGTLNTEAF; d_call: .; v_call: TRBV18; j_call: TRBJ1-1
cdr3_aa: AWSRPPQSEAF; d_call: .; v_call: TRBV30; j_call: TRBJ1-1
cdr3_aa: ASSIRATSENTGELF; d_call: TRBD2; v_call: TRBV5-1; j_call: TRBJ2-2
cdr3_aa: ASSYSTALGTNYGYT; d_call: .; v_call: TRBV6-5; j_call: TRBJ1-2
cdr3_aa: ASSRGQGRNNEQF; d_call: TRBD1; v_call: TRBV3-1; j_call: TRBJ2-1
cdr3_aa: ASSLYQVNEQY; d_call: .; v_call: TRBV28; j_call: TRBJ2-7
cdr3_aa: ASSSGDQETQY; d_call: .; v_call: TRBV7-9; j_call: TRBJ2-5
cdr3_aa: AWAGKGAAPGPGKLF; d_call: TRBD1; v_call: TRBV30; j_call: TRBJ1-4
cdr3_aa: ASSYWGTSVAPRGDQF; d_call: TRBD2; v_call: TRBV6-5; j_call: TRBJ2-1